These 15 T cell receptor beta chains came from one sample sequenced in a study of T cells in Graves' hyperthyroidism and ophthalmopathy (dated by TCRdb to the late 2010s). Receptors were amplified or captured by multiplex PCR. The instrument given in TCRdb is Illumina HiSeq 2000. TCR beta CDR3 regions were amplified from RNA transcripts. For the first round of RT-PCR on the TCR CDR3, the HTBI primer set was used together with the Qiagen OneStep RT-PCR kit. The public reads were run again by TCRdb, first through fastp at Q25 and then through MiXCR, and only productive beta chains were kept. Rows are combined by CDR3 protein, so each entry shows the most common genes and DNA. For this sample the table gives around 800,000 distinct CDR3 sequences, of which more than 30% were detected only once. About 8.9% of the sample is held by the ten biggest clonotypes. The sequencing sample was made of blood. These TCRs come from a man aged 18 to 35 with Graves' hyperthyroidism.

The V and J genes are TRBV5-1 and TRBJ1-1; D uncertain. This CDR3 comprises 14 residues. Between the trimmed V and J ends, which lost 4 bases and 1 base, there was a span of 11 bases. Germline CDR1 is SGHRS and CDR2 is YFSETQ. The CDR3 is CASSPNPGNTEAFF. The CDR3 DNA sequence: TGCGCCAGCAGCCCAAACCCAGGGAACACTGAAGCTTTCTTT.

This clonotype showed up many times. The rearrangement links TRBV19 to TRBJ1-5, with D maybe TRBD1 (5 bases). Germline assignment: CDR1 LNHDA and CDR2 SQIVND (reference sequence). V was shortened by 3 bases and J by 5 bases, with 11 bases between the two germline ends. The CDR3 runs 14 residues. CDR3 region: CASSMGQGYQPQHF. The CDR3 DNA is TGTGCCAGTAGTATGGGTCAGGGCTATCAGCCCCAGCATTTT.

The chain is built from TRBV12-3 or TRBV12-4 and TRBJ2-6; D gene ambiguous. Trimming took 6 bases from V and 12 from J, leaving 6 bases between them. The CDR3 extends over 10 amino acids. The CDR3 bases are TGTGCCAGCAGAGGGCCCGTCCTGACTTTC. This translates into CASRGPVLTF.

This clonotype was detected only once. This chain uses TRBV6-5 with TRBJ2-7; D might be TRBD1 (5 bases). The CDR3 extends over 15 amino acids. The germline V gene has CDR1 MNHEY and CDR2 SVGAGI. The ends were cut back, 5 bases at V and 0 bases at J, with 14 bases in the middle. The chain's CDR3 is CASSTADSSSYEQYF. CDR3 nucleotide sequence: TGTGCCAGCAGTACGGCTGACAGTAGCTCCTACGAGCAGTACTTC.

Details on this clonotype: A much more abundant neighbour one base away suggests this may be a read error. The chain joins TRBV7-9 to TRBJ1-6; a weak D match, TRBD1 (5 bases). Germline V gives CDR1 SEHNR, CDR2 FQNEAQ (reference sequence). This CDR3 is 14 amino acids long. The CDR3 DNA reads TGTGTCAGCAGCTTAGAAGGGGTTAGATCACCCCTCCACTTT. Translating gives CVSSLEGVRSPLHF.

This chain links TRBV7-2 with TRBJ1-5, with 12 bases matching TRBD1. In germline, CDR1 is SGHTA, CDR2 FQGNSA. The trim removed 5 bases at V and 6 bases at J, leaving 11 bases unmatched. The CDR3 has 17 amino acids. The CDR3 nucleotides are TGTGCCAGCAGCCCTACACCGGGACAGGGGGCGATTCAGCCCCAGCATTTT. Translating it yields CASSPTPGQGAIQPQHF.

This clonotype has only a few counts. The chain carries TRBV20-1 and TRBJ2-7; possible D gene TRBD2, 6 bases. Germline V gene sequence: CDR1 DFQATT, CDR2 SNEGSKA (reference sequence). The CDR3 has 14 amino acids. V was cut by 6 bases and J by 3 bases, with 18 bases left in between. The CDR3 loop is CSARFGGADYEQYF. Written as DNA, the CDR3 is TGCAGTGCCCGATTCGGAGGGGCCGACTACGAGCAGTACTTC.

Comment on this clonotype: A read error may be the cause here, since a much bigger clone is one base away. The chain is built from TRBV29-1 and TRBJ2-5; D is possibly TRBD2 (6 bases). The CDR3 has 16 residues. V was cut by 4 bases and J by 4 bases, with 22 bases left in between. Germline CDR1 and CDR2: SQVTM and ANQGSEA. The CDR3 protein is CSVGETSQRVRETQYF. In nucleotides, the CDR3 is TGCAGCGTTGGAGAAACTTCTCAGCGGGTTCGAGAGACCCAGTACTTC.

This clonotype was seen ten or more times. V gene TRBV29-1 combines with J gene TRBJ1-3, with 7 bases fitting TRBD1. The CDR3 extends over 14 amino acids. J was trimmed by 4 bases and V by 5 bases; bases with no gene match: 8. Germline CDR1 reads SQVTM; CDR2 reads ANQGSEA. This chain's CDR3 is CSVITGTAGNTIYF. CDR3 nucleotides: TGCAGCGTTATCACTGGGACAGCAGGAAACACCATATATTTT.

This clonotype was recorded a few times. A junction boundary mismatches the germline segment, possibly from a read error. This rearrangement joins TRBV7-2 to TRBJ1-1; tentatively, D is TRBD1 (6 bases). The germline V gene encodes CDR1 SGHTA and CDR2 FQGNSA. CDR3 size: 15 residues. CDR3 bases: TGCGCCAGCAGCCACCCAGGGGAGGGGAGCACTGAAGCTTTCTTT. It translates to CASSHPGEGSTEAFF.

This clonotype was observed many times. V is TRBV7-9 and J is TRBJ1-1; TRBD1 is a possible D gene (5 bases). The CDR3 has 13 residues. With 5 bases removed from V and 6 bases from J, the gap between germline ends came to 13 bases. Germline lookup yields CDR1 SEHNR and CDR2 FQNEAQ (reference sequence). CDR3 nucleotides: TGTGCCAGCAGCCTGAGCGGGACTCCTGAAGCTTTCTTT. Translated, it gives CASSLSGTPEAFF.

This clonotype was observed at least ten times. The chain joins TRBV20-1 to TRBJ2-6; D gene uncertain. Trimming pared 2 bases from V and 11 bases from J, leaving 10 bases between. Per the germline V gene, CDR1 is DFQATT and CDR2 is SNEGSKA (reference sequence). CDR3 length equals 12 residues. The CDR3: CSARTATDVLTF. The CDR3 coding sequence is TGCAGTGCTAGAACGGCGACGGACGTCCTGACTTTC.

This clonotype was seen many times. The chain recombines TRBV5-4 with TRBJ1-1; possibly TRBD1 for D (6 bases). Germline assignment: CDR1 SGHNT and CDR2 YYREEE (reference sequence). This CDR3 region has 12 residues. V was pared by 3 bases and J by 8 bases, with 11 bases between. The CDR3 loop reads CASSYRDGEAFF. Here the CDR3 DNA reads TGTGCCAGCAGCTACAGGGACGGCGAAGCTTTCTTT.

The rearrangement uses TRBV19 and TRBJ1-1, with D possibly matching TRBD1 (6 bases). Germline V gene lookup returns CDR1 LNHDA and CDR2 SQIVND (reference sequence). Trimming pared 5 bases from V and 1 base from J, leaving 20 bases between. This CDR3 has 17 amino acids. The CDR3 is CASSSSGTGRRNTEAFF. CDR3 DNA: TGTGCCAGTAGTTCATCGGGTACAGGGAGGAGGAACACTGAAGCTTTCTTT.

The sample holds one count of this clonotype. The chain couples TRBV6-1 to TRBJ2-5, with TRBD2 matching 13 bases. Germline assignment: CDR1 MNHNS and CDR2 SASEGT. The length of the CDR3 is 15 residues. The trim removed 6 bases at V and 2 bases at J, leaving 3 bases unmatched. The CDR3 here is CASSQTSGGQETQYF. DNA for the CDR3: TGTGCCAGCAGCCAGACTAGCGGGGGGCAAGAGACCCAGTACTTC.